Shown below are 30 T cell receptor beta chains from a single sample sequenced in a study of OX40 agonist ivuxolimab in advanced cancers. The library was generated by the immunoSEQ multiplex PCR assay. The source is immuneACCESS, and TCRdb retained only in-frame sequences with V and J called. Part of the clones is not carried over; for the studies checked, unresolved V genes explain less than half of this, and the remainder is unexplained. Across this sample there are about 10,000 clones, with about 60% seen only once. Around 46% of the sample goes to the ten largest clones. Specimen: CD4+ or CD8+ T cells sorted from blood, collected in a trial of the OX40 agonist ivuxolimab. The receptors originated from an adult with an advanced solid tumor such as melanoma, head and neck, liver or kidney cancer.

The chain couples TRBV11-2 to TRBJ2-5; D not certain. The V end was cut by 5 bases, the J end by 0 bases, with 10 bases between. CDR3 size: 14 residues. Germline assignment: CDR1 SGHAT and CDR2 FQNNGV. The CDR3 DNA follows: TGTGCCAGCAGCCAGCAGGCGTACCAAGAGACCCAGTACTTC. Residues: CASSQQAYQETQYF. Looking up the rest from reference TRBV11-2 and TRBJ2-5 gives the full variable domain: EAGVAQSPRYKIIEKRQSVAFWCNPISGHATLYWYQQILGQGPKLLIQFQNNGVVDDSQLPKDRFSAERLKGVDSTLKIQPAKLEDSAVYLCASSQQAYQETQYFGPGTRLLVL.

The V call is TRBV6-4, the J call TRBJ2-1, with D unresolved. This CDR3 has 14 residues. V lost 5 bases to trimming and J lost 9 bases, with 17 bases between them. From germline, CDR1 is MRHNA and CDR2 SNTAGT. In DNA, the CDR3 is TGTGCCAGCAGTACCCCTCCCCGCCCGGGTGAGCAGTTCTTC. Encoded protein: CASSTPPRPGEQFF.

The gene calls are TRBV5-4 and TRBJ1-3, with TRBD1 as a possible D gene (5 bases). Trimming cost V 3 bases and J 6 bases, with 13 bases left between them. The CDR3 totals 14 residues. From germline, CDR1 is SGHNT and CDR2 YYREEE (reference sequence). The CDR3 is CASSSEGRENTIYF. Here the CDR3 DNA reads TGTGCCAGCAGCTCAGAGGGCAGGGAAAACACCATATATTTT. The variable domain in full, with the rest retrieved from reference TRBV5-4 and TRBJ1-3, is ETGVTQSPTHLIKTRGQQVTLRCSSQSGHNTVSWYQQALGQGPQFIFQYYREEENGRGNFPPRFSGLQFPNYSSELNVNALELDDSALYLCASSSEGRENTIYFGEGSWLTVV.

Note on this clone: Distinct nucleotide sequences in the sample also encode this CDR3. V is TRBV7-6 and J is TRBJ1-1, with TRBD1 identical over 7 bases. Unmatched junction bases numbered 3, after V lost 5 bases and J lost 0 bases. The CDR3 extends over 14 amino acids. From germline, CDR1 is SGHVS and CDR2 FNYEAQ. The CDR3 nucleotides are TGTGCCAGCAGCCCGGGACAGCTGAACACTGAAGCTTTCTTT. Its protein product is CASSPGQLNTEAFF.

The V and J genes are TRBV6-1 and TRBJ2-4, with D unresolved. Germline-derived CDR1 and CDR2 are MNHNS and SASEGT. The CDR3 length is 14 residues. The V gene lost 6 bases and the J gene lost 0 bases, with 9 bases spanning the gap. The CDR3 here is CASRRDQAKNIQYF. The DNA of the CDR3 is TGTGCCAGCAGACGAGATCAAGCCAAAAACATTCAGTACTTC.

The CDR3, as DNA: TGCGCCAGCAGCCAATGGACAGGGAACTCTGGAAACACCATATATTTT. It codes for CASSQWTGNSGNTIYF. This chain links TRBV4-1 with TRBJ1-3; 8 nucleotides match TRBD1. This CDR3 spans 16 amino acids. V dropped 2 bases and J dropped 0; count of bases not matched to a gene: 3. Germline-derived CDR1 and CDR2 are MGHRA and YSYEKL.

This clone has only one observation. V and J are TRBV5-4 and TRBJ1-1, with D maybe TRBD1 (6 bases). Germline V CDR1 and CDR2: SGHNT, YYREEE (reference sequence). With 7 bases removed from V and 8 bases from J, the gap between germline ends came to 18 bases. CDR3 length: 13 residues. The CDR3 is CASWTAPSVEAFF. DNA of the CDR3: TGTGCCAGCTGGACAGCCCCGAGCGTGGAAGCTTTCTTT.

The CDR3 here is CASSPEAGILYNEQFF. The CDR3, as DNA: TGTGCCAGTAGTCCGGAAGCGGGGATTCTGTACAATGAGCAGTTCTTC. The chain joins TRBV19 to TRBJ2-1; 7 nucleotides align to TRBD2. The germline CDR1 and CDR2 sequences are LNHDA and SQIVND (reference sequence). V lost 5 bases to trimming and J lost 4 bases; unmatched junction nucleotides: 11. This CDR3 contains 16 residues.

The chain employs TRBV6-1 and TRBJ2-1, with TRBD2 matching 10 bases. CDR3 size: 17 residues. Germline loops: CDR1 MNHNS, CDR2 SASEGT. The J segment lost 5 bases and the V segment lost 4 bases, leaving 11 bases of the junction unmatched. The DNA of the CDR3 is TGTGCCAGCAGTGCAAAGAAGGGACTAGCGACCGACAATGAGCAGTTCTTC. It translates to CASSAKKGLATDNEQFF.

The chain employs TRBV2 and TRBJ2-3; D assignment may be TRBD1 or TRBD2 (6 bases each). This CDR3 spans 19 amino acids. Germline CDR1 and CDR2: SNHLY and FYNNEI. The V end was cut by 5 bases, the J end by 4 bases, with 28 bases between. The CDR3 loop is CASSTPLYVAGEASDTQYF. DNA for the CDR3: TGTGCCAGCAGTACGCCCCTTTACGTGGCAGGGGAGGCCTCAGATACGCAGTATTTT.

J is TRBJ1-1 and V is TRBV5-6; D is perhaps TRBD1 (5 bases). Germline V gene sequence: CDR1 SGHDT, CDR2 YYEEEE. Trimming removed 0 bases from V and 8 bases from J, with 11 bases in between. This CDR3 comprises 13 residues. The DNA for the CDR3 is TGTGCCAGCAGCTTGGTTAGGGGTACAGAAGCTTTCTTT. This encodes CASSLVRGTEAFF.

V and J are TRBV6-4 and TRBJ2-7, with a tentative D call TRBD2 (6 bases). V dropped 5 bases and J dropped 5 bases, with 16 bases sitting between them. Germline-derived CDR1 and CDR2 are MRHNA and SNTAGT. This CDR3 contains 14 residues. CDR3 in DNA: TGTGCCAGCAGTTTCAGCGGACGGAGGGACGAGCAGTACTTC. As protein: CASSFSGRRDEQYF.

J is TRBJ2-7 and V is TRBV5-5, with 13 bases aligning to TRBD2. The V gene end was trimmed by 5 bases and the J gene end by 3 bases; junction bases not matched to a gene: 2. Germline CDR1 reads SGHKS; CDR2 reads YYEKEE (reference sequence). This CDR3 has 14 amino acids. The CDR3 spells CASRWTSGSYEQYF. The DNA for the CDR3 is TGTGCCAGCAGGTGGACTAGCGGGAGCTACGAGCAGTACTTC.

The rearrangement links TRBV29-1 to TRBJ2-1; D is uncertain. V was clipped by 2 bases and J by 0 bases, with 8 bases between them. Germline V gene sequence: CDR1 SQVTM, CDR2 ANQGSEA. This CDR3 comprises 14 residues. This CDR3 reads CSVEPDLSYNEQFF. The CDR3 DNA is TGCAGCGTTGAACCGGACCTCTCCTACAATGAGCAGTTCTTC.

CDR3 in DNA: TGCGCCAGCAGCCAAGCGGGCGGGAGTTTGTACGAGCAGTACTTC. Amino acids: CASSQAGGSLYEQYF. The gene calls are TRBV4-1 and TRBJ2-7; 7 nucleotides line up with TRBD2. The CDR3 runs 15 residues. V dropped 1 base and J dropped 4; count of bases not matched to a gene: 7. The V gene's germline CDR1 is MGHRA and CDR2 YSYEKL.

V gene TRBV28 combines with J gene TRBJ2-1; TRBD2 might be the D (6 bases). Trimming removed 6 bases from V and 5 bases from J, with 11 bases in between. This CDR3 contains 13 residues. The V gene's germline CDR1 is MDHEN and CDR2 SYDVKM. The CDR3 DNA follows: TGTGCCAGCAGGGGACTGCGGAACAATGAGCAGTTCTTC. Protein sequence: CASRGLRNNEQFF.

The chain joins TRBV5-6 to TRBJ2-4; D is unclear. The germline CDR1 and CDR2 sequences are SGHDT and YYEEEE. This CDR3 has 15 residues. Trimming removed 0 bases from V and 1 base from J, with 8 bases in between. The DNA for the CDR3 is TGTGCCAGCAGCTTGGGAGGCGACGCCAAAAACATTCAGTACTTC. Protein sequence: CASSLGGDAKNIQYF.

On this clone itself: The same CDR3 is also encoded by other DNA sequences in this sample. CDR3 DNA sequence: TGTGCCAGCAGCGGGGGGGGGAGACTAGGTAGCTCCTACAATGAGCAGTTCTTC. It specifies CASSGGGRLGSSYNEQFF. The J gene is TRBJ2-1, the V gene TRBV9; TRBD2 matches at 7 bases. This CDR3 is built from 18 residues. The junction had 12 bases not matched to a gene; V was cut back by 3 bases and J by 0 bases. Per germline, CDR1 SGDLS and CDR2 YYNGEE.

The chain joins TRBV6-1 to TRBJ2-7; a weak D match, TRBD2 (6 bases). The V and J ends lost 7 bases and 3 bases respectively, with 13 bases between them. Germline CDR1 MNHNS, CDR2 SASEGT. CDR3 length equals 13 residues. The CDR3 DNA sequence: TGTGCCAGCACTGAGCCCGGGGGCTACGAGCAGTACTTC. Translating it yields CASTEPGGYEQYF.

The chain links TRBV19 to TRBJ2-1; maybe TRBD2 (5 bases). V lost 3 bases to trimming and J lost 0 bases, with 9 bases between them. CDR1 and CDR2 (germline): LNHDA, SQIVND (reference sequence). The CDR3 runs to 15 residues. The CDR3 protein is CASSILGSSYNEQFF. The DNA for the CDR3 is TGTGCCAGTAGTATTCTGGGGAGCTCCTACAATGAGCAGTTCTTC.

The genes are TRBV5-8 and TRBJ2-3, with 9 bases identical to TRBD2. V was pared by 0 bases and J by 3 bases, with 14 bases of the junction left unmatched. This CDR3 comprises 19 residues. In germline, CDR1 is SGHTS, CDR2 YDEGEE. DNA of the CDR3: TGTGCCAGCAGCTTGGTAAATAGCGGGAGTTCTTCTACGACAGATACGCAGTATTTT. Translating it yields CASSLVNSGSSSTTDTQYF.

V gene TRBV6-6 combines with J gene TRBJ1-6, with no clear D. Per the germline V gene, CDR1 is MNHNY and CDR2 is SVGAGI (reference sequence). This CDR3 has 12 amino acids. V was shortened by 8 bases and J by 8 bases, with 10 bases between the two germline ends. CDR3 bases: TGTGCCAGCGGGCCTGGGTATTCACCCCTCCACTTT. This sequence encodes CASGPGYSPLHF.

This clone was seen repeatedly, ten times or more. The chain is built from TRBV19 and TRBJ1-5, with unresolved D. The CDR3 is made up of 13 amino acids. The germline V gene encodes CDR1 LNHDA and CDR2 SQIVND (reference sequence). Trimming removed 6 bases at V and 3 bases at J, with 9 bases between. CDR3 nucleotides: TGTGCCAGTAGCGGCAGTCTCAATCAGCCCCAGCATTTT. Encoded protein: CASSGSLNQPQHF.

The CDR3 spells CASSKMRSGTHYGYTF. The DNA of the CDR3 is TGTGCCAGTAGTAAGATGCGGAGTGGGACTCACTATGGCTACACCTTC. The chain carries TRBV19 and TRBJ1-2, with a weak D call TRBD1 (5 bases). V dropped 4 bases and J dropped 3 bases, with 18 bases sitting between them. Germline V gene sequence: CDR1 LNHDA, CDR2 SQIVND (reference sequence). The CDR3 sequence is 16 residues long.

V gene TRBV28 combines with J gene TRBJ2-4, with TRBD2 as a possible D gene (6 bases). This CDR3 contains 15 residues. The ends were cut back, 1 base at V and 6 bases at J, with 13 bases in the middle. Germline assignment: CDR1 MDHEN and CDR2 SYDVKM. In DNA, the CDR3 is TGTGCCAGCAGTTTATCCCTGTCGGGGGTAAACATTCAGTACTTC. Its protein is CASSLSLSGVNIQYF.

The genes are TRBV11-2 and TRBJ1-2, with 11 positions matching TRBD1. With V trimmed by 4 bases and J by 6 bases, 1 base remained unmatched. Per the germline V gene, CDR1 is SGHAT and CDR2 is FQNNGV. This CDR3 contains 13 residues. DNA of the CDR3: TGTGCCAGCAGCTGGGACAGGGGGGATGGCTACACCTTC. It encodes CASSWDRGDGYTF.

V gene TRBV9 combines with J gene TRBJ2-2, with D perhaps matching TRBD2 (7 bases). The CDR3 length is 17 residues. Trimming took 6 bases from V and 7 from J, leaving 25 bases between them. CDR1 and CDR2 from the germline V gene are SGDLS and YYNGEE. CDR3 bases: TGTGCCAGCACCCCCCAGGGGATAGGGGAGGGGGACGGGGAGCTGTTTTTT. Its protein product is CASTPQGIGEGDGELFF.

Written as DNA, the CDR3 is TGTGCCAGCAGCGCACTAGCGGTGAGCACAGATACGCAGTATTTT. Translated: CASSALAVSTDTQYF. J is TRBJ2-3 and V is TRBV7-3; 8 nucleotides line up with TRBD2. The trim removed 5 bases at V and 0 bases at J, leaving 4 bases unmatched. The germline V gene has CDR1 SGHTA and CDR2 FQGTGA. This CDR3 comprises 15 residues.

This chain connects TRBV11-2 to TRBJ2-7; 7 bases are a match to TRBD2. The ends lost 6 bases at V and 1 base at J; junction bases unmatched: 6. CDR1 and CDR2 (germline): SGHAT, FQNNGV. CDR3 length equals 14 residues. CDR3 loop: CASRPISGSYEQYF. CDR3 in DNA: TGTGCCAGCAGGCCGATTAGCGGGTCCTACGAGCAGTACTTC.

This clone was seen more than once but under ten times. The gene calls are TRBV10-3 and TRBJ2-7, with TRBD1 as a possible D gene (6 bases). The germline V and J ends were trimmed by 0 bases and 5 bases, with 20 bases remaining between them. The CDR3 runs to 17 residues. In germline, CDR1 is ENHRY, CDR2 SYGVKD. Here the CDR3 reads CAISESGRVRTAHEQYF. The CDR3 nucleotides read TGTGCCATCAGTGAGTCTGGTAGGGTAAGGACAGCCCACGAGCAGTACTTC.